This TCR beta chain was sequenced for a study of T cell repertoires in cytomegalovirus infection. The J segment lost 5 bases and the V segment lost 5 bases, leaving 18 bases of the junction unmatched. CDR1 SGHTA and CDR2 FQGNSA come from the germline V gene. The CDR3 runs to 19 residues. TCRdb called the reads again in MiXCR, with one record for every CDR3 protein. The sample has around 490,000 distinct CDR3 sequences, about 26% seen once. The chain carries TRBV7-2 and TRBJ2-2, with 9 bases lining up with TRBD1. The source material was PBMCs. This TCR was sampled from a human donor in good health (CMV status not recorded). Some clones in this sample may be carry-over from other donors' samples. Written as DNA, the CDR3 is TGTGCCAGCAGCCCGCGGGACAGGGAGGCATTTTGGAAGACCGGGGAGCTGTTTTTT. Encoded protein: CASSPRDREAFWKTGELFF.